In its sample, the clone carrying this T cell receptor beta chain was seen once. Following RNA extraction, reverse transcription yielded cDNA that acted as the sequencing template. Assay used: immunoSEQ multiplex PCR; TCRdb lists only in-frame clones, some missing. This sample carries 150,000 to 200,000 clones, 65% to 75% of them seen once, and the ten largest clones take 10% to 12%. These data belong to a study of CD8+ T cells in alopecia areata. The CDR3 is 13 amino acids. Per the germline V gene, CDR1 is MNHEY and CDR2 is SVGAGI. The ends were cut back, 9 bases at V and 1 base at J, with 12 bases in the middle.

The chain is built from TRBV6-5 and TRBJ1-1; no clear D. The sequences come from CD8+ T cells sorted from blood, collected at week 0. The receptor's source is a human donor with alopecia areata. The chain's CDR3 is CASIDPKNTEAFF. Here the CDR3 DNA reads TGTGCCAGTATAGACCCCAAGAACACTGAAGCTTTCTTT.